Below, 14 T cell receptor beta chains from the same sample are listed, as sequenced in a study of blood T cell repertoires in COVID-19. Only in-frame clones appear in the TCRdb table, and some are missing; sequencing was by immunoSEQ multiplex PCR. The repertoire consists of about 53,000 clones, with 65% to 85% occurring once and the leading ten covering 14% to 15%. Sequencing was carried out using peripheral blood. All receptors come from a human donor with active or convalescent COVID-19. The donor label of this sample is uncertain.

The V gene is TRBV12-5, the J gene TRBJ2-1; TRBD2 agrees at 14 bases. The CDR3 runs 17 residues. Losses at the gene ends were 10 bases for V and 1 base for J; bases not matched to a gene: 9. Germline-derived CDR1 and CDR2 are LGHNT and FRNRAP. The DNA of the CDR3 is TGTGCTACGGCGGGACTAGCGGGAGTAGGGTCCTACAATGAGCAGTTCTTC. This gives the protein CATAGLAGVGSYNEQFF.

The rearrangement joins TRBV18 to TRBJ1-5, with TRBD1 identical over 7 bases. Germline lookup yields CDR1 KGHSH and CDR2 LQKENI. CDR3 length equals 14 residues. Unmatched junction bases numbered 7, after V lost 3 bases and J lost 8 bases. The CDR3 loop is CASSPTDRDKPQHF. In nucleotides, the CDR3 is TGTGCCAGCTCACCCACAGACAGGGATAAGCCCCAGCATTTT.

V usage is TRBV29-1 and J usage is TRBJ1-5, with 7 bases fitting TRBD1. The CDR3 runs 13 residues. The ends lost 4 bases at V and 2 bases at J; junction bases unmatched: 2. CDR1 is SQVTM, CDR2 ANQGSEA, per germline. The CDR3 DNA is TGCAGCGTTGGAGGACAGGGCAATCAGCCCCAGCATTTT. Translation: CSVGGQGNQPQHF.

The J gene is TRBJ2-7, the V gene TRBV27; TRBD2 matches 11 bases. The germline CDR1 and CDR2 sequences are MNHEY and SMNVEV (reference sequence). V lost 4 bases and J lost 6; bases outside the gene matches: 5. The CDR3 runs to 14 residues. In nucleotides, the CDR3 is TGTGCCAGCAGTTCCTCGGGACTAGCGGTCGAGCAGTACTTC. Translating gives CASSSSGLAVEQYF.

V gene TRBV6-5 combines with J gene TRBJ1-2; perhaps TRBD1 as D (5 bases). The germline CDR1 and CDR2 sequences are MNHEY and SVGAGI. The CDR3 covers 14 residues. The V end lost 6 bases, the J end lost 6 bases, and 17 bases lay between the germline ends. Here the CDR3 DNA reads TGTGCCAGCAGCCTCAGGGCTTCGAGAGATGGCTACACCTTC. Encoded protein: CASSLRASRDGYTF.

In this sample, this clone turned up a few times. V and J are TRBV7-9 and TRBJ2-3, with 8 bases identical to TRBD2. V was pared by 7 bases and J by 2 bases, with 5 bases of the junction left unmatched. Germline assignment: CDR1 SEHNR and CDR2 FQNEAQ (reference sequence). CDR3 length: 14 amino acids. The CDR3 loop is CASITGGATDTQYF. Here the CDR3 DNA reads TGTGCCAGCATCACGGGGGGGGCCACAGATACGCAGTATTTT.

The chain employs TRBV2 and TRBJ1-2; TRBD1 matches at 7 bases. CDR1 and CDR2 from the germline V gene are SNHLY and FYNNEI. The V gene end was trimmed by 4 bases and the J gene end by 8 bases; junction bases not matched to a gene: 7. The CDR3 spans 13 residues. CDR3 DNA sequence: TGTGCCAGCAGTGGACAGGGTGCGGGGGGCTACACCTTC. Translation: CASSGQGAGGYTF. Combining the CDR3 with reference TRBV2 and TRBJ1-2 gives the whole variable domain EPEVTQTPSHQVTQMGQEVILRCVPISNHLYFYWYRQILGQKVEFLVSFYNNEISEKSEIFDDQFSVERPDGSNFTLKIRSTKLEDSAMYFCASSGQGAGGYTFGSGTRLTVV.

The chain recombines TRBV12-3 or TRBV12-4 with TRBJ2-7; D unresolved. With 6 bases removed from V and 3 bases from J, the gap between germline ends came to 9 bases. This CDR3 spans 12 amino acids. In nucleotides, the CDR3 is TGTGCCAGCAGGTTTTCCCTCTACGAGCAGTACTTC. Its protein product is CASRFSLYEQYF.

V gene TRBV6-5 combines with J gene TRBJ1-6, with TRBD1 as a possible D gene (5 bases). Looked up from germline, CDR1 is MNHEY and CDR2 is SVGAGI. The CDR3 loop spans 14 amino acids. Trimming cost V 7 bases and J 5 bases, with 12 bases left between them. Here the CDR3 reads CASTRGSHNSPLHF. The DNA for the CDR3 is TGTGCCAGCACGCGGGGCTCTCATAATTCACCCCTCCACTTT.

V usage is TRBV11-2 and J usage is TRBJ1-6, with D tentatively TRBD1 (6 bases). This CDR3 is built from 14 residues. Germline V CDR1 and CDR2: SGHAT, FQNNGV. With 3 bases removed from V and 10 bases from J, the gap between germline ends came to 13 bases. The CDR3 protein is CASSLGGGKSPLHF. The CDR3 DNA follows: TGTGCCAGCAGCTTGGGAGGGGGAAAATCACCCCTCCACTTT.

The chain employs TRBV5-1 and TRBJ2-2; possibly TRBD2 for D (6 bases). V lost 3 bases to trimming and J lost 3 bases, with 12 bases between them. Germline CDR1 reads SGHRS; CDR2 reads YFSETQ. CDR3 size: 15 residues. CDR3 region: CASSSGERDTGELFF. The CDR3 coding sequence is TGCGCCAGCAGCTCCGGGGAGCGGGACACCGGGGAGCTGTTTTTT.

This rearrangement joins TRBV19 to TRBJ2-7; a possible D gene is TRBD2 (6 bases). The CDR3 contains 11 residues. V lost 6 bases and J lost 3, with 6 bases in between. Germline CDR1 is LNHDA and CDR2 is SQIVND (reference sequence). The CDR3 spells CASREGYEQYF. In DNA, the CDR3 is TGTGCCAGTAGGGAGGGCTACGAGCAGTACTTC.

The chain uses TRBV6-4 and TRBJ1-2, with unresolved D. This CDR3 spans 13 amino acids. Trimming removed 6 bases from V and 4 bases from J, with 12 bases in between. In germline, CDR1 is MRHNA, CDR2 SNTAGT. CDR3: CASRGHSIYGYTF. CDR3 bases: TGTGCCAGCAGGGGTCACAGCATCTATGGCTACACCTTC.

The gene calls are TRBV6-5 and TRBJ2-1, with D perhaps matching TRBD2 (7 bases). Per the germline V gene, CDR1 is MNHEY and CDR2 is SVGAGI. The CDR3 loop spans 16 amino acids. V lost 4 bases to trimming and J lost 2 bases, with 15 bases between them. The CDR3 loop reads CASSSGGLVAYNEQFF. CDR3 in DNA: TGTGCCAGCAGTTCCGGGGGGCTAGTTGCCTACAATGAGCAGTTCTTC.